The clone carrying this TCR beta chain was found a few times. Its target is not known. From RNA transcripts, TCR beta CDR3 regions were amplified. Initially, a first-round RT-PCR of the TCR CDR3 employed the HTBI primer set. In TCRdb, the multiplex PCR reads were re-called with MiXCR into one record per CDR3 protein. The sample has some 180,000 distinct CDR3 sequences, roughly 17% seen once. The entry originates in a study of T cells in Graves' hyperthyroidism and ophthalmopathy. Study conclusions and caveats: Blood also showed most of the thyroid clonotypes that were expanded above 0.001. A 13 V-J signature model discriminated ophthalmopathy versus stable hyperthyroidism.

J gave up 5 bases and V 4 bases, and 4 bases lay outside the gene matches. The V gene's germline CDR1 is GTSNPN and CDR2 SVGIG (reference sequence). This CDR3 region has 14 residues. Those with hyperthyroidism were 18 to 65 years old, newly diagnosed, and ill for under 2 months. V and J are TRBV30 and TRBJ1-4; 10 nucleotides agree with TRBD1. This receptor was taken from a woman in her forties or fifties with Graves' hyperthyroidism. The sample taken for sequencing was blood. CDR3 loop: CAWNPGQGNEKLFF. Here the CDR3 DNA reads TGTGCCTGGAACCCGGGACAGGGGAATGAAAAACTGTTTTTT.